This passage covers 15 T cell receptor beta chains from one sample sequenced in a study of cytomegalovirus exposure and HLA in healthy donors. PCR primers comprised 60 Vbeta and 13 Jbeta primers. Measured with immunoSEQ multiplex PCR; TCRdb has only the in-frame clones, and not every one. The sample records 150,000 or so clones, less than 90% being singletons. The material sequenced was PBMCs. The origin of the receptors is a man younger than 30 in good health and CMV-seronegative.

This chain connects TRBV6-5 to TRBJ1-1; D might be TRBD1 (6 bases). V was shortened by 4 bases and J by 1 base, with 13 bases between the two germline ends. Germline V lookup: CDR1 MNHEY, CDR2 SVGAGI. The CDR3 runs to 15 residues. CDR3 coding DNA: TGTGCCAGCAGTTCCCTCGGGGGGCCGAACACTGAAGCTTTCTTT. As protein: CASSSLGGPNTEAFF.

The chain has TRBV7-6 and TRBJ2-1; D is possibly TRBD1 (6 bases). CDR3 size: 19 residues. The V gene lost 0 bases and the J gene lost 0 bases, with 18 bases spanning the gap. Germline V gene data show CDR1 as SGHVS and CDR2 as FNYEAQ. The CDR3: CASSLALVGTDSSYNEQFF. The CDR3 DNA sequence: TGTGCCAGCAGCTTAGCGCTAGTAGGGACGGACAGCTCCTACAATGAGCAGTTCTTC.

The chain joins TRBV5-1 to TRBJ2-6, with 13 bases matching TRBD2. The germline V gene encodes CDR1 SGHRS and CDR2 YFSETQ. The length of the CDR3 is 20 residues. With V trimmed by 3 bases and J by 0 bases, 9 bases remained unmatched. CDR3 in DNA: TGCGCCAGCAGCTCGGGACTAGCGGGATTTCCGGTCTCTGGGGCCAACGTCCTGACTTTC. This encodes CASSSGLAGFPVSGANVLTF.

The CDR3 protein is CAITDAPGQGARGEQFF. CDR3 sequence (DNA): TGTGCCATCACCGACGCACCGGGACAGGGGGCGCGTGGTGAGCAGTTCTTC. This chain links TRBV10-3 with TRBJ2-1; 12 bases match TRBD1. CDR3 length: 17 residues. The germline V gene encodes CDR1 ENHRY and CDR2 SYGVKD. With 7 bases clipped from V and 9 bases from J, the junction kept 16 bases outside the gene matches.

The V gene is TRBV2, the J gene TRBJ2-5; 7 positions agree with TRBD2. Germline V gene sequence: CDR1 SNHLY, CDR2 FYNNEI. There are 18 residues in the CDR3. The trim removed 0 bases at V and 3 bases at J, leaving 13 bases unmatched. This CDR3 reads CASSEALPAGVLEETQYF. CDR3 DNA sequence: TGTGCCAGCAGTGAAGCGCTTCCGGCGGGAGTGTTGGAAGAGACCCAGTACTTC.

The V and J genes are TRBV9 and TRBJ2-5; D is uncertain. Germline CDR1 is SGDLS and CDR2 is YYNGEE. V was shortened by 0 bases and J by 1 base, with 19 bases between the two germline ends. The CDR3 has 18 amino acids. The CDR3 protein is CASSVGGWRRLFQETQYF. The CDR3 nucleotides read TGTGCCAGCAGCGTAGGTGGGTGGCGGCGCCTTTTCCAAGAGACCCAGTACTTC.

V and J are TRBV28 and TRBJ1-2; 8 nucleotides line up with TRBD1. This CDR3 region has 14 residues. V dropped 2 bases and J dropped 4; count of bases not matched to a gene: 3. Looked up from germline, CDR1 is MDHEN and CDR2 is SYDVKM. The CDR3 reads CASSLPGTGYGYTF. CDR3 coding DNA: TGTGCCAGCAGTTTACCAGGGACAGGCTATGGCTACACCTTC.

In its sample, this clone was seen once. This chain connects TRBV10-3 to TRBJ2-5; TRBD1 matches 8 bases. This CDR3 spans 13 amino acids. CDR1 is ENHRY, CDR2 SYGVKD, per germline. With 4 bases clipped from V and 9 bases from J, the junction kept 7 bases outside the gene matches. CDR3 residues: CAISVDRDEAQYF. DNA of the CDR3: TGTGCCATCAGTGTGGACAGGGACGAGGCCCAGTACTTC.

This sequence joins TRBV19 and TRBJ2-5, with TRBD2 matching 7 bases. The CDR3 is 14 amino acids. Losses at the gene ends were 4 bases for V and 0 bases for J; bases not matched to a gene: 2. Germline-derived CDR1 and CDR2 are LNHDA and SQIVND (reference sequence). In DNA form, the CDR3 reads TGTGCCAGTAGTAACGGGAGGCACCAAGAGACCCAGTACTTC. This translates into CASSNGRHQETQYF.

This chain connects TRBV6-6 to TRBJ2-7; 7 bases fit TRBD1. Per the germline V gene, CDR1 is MNHNY and CDR2 is SVGAGI (reference sequence). This CDR3 is built from 15 residues. V was pared by 0 bases and J by 4 bases, with 6 bases of the junction left unmatched. The CDR3 is CASSYSVVQGYEQYF. The CDR3 DNA follows: TGTGCCAGCAGTTACTCGGTCGTACAGGGGTACGAGCAGTACTTC.

V gene TRBV18 combines with J gene TRBJ2-7, with unresolved D. This CDR3 spans 14 amino acids. CDR1 is KGHSH and CDR2 is LQKENI in the germline V gene. The V end was cut by 3 bases, the J end by 0 bases, with 9 bases between. The CDR3 DNA is TGTGCCAGCTCACCCATCCTAAGCTCCTACGAGCAGTACTTC. The encoded protein is CASSPILSSYEQYF.

The V call is TRBV11-3, the J call TRBJ2-1; TRBD2 aligns across 7 bases. CDR1 and CDR2 (germline): SGHNT, YENEEA. Losses at the gene ends were 4 bases for V and 15 bases for J; bases not matched to a gene: 9. This CDR3 comprises 12 residues. CDR3 loop: CASSSGREPTFF. CDR3 DNA sequence: TGTGCCAGCAGCTCGGGGCGGGAGCCCACGTTCTTC. Combining the CDR3 with reference TRBV11-3 and TRBJ2-1 gives the whole variable domain EAGVVQSPRYKIIEKKQPVAFWCNPISGHNTLYWYLQNLGQGPELLIRYENEEAVDDSQLPKDRFSAERLKGVDSTLKIQPAELGDSAVYLCASSSGREPTFFGPGTRLTVL.

The J gene is TRBJ2-1, the V gene TRBV13; TRBD2 matches 9 bases. V was clipped by 5 bases and J by 6 bases; unmatched bases: 5. CDR3 size: 14 residues. Germline CDR1 PRHDT, CDR2 FYEKMQ (reference sequence). The CDR3 region has the DNA TGTGCCAGCAGCCCCGGGACTAGCTTCAATGAGCAGTTCTTC. It is translated as CASSPGTSFNEQFF. Combining the CDR3 with reference TRBV13 and TRBJ2-1 gives the whole variable domain AAGVIQSPRHLIKEKRETATLKCYPIPRHDTVYWYQQGPGQDPQFLISFYEKMQSDKGSIPDRFSAQQFSDYHSELNMSSLELGDSALYFCASSPGTSFNEQFFGPGTRLTVL.

As for this clone: At one end, the junction sequence differs from germline, possibly due to a read error. This rearrangement joins TRBV7-9 to TRBJ2-1, with D possibly matching TRBD2 (7 bases). Germline V gene data show CDR1 as SEHNR and CDR2 as FQNEAQ (reference sequence). CDR3 length equals 12 residues. CDR3 sequence: CSSSLGGATQFF. For the CDR3, the DNA is TGTTCCAGCAGCTTGGGGGGGGCTACGCAGTTCTTC.

This clone was seen only once. The chain is built from TRBV5-1 and TRBJ1-5; a weak D match, TRBD1 (5 bases). V lost 4 bases to trimming and J lost 6 bases, with 11 bases between them. Germline CDR1 SGHRS, CDR2 YFSETQ. This CDR3 has 13 amino acids. CDR3: CASSLGVGQPQHF. The CDR3 DNA reads as TGCGCCAGCAGCCTAGGGGTAGGTCAGCCCCAGCATTTT.